Following are 12 T cell receptor beta chains from one sample sequenced in a study of blood T cell repertoires in COVID-19. TCRdb keeps only in-frame clones here, not all; method: immunoSEQ multiplex PCR. The sample yields 150,000 to 200,000 clones, 88% seen once. Sequencing was done on a sample of peripheral blood. These receptors were obtained from a man aged 70 or older with active or convalescent COVID-19.

The chain uses TRBV28 and TRBJ2-1, with unresolved D. The germline V gene encodes CDR1 MDHEN and CDR2 SYDVKM. The CDR3 contains 14 residues. The V and J ends lost 6 bases and 9 bases respectively, with 18 bases between them. CDR3 sequence (DNA): TGTGCCAGCAGCCCGGTGATGATCAATCGTGAGCAGTTCTTC. Translating it yields CASSPVMINREQFF. Full variable domain (rest looked up from reference TRBV28 and TRBJ2-1): DVKVTQSSRYLVKRTGEKVFLECVQDMDHENMFWYRQDPGLGLRLIYFSYDVKMKEKGDIPEGYSVSREKKERFSLILESASTNQTSMYLCASSPVMINREQFFGPGTRLTVL.

This clone has just one count. The genes are TRBV10-1 and TRBJ1-2; TRBD1 might be the D (6 bases). The V gene's germline CDR1 is WNHNN and CDR2 SYGVQD (reference sequence). The CDR3 covers 14 residues. Trimming stripped 11 bases from V and 7 bases from J, with 23 bases between. The CDR3 region has the DNA TGCGCCTCCTCGGACAGTCTGTCCGCCTTTGGCTACACCTTC. This codes for CASSDSLSAFGYTF.

The chain is built from TRBV28 and TRBJ2-7; perhaps TRBD1 as D (5 bases). In germline, CDR1 is MDHEN, CDR2 SYDVKM. The CDR3 totals 14 residues. The ends were cut back, 6 bases at V and 0 bases at J, with 12 bases in the middle. This CDR3 is CASRPAGNSYEQYF. In DNA form, the CDR3 reads TGTGCCAGCAGGCCGGCAGGGAACTCCTACGAGCAGTACTTC.

The chain combines TRBV4-3 with TRBJ1-6; D call uncertain. Between the trimmed V and J ends, which lost 0 bases and 9 bases, there was a span of 18 bases. CDR3 size: 17 residues. CDR1 and CDR2 from the germline V gene are LGHNA and YSLEER. The CDR3 region has the DNA TGCGCCAGCAGCCAAGATTCCAGAGGCGGTTTGGGTTCACCCCTCCACTTT. It is translated as CASSQDSRGGLGSPLHF.

The chain joins TRBV7-9 to TRBJ2-5; tentatively, D is TRBD2 (6 bases). The CDR3 is 15 residues long. Deletions cut 1 base from V and 1 base from J, with 10 bases between. Germline V gives CDR1 SEHNR, CDR2 FQNEAQ (reference sequence). CDR3 nucleotides: TGTGCCAGCAGCTTAGGTTTGGGGGGCCAAGAGACCCAGTACTTC. This codes for CASSLGLGGQETQYF.

In DNA form, the CDR3 reads TGTGCCAGCAGAAGGACAGGGAGCAATCAGCCCCAGCATTTT. This translates into CASRRTGSNQPQHF. This chain links TRBV6-5 with TRBJ1-5; 8 nucleotides line up with TRBD1. CDR1 and CDR2 (germline): MNHEY, SVGAGI. The CDR3 extends over 14 amino acids. Trimming removed 6 bases from V and 1 base from J; junction bases left unmatched: 2.

Here the CDR3 reads CASSLRGRQGVTYEQYF. In DNA, the CDR3 is TGTGCCAGCAGTTTAAGGGGACGACAGGGGGTTACCTACGAGCAGTACTTC. The gene calls are TRBV27 and TRBJ2-7, with 9 positions matching TRBD1. CDR1 and CDR2 from the germline V gene are MNHEY and SMNVEV (reference sequence). The CDR3 runs to 17 residues. Trimming cost V 2 bases and J 2 bases; bases outside gene matches: 10.

This clone was detected ten times or more. CDR3 sequence: CATSREAGSYNEQFF. In DNA form, the CDR3 reads TGTGCCACCAGCAGAGAGGCAGGGTCCTACAATGAGCAGTTCTTC. The J gene is TRBJ2-1, the V gene TRBV15; D is possibly TRBD1 (5 bases). CDR1 and CDR2 (germline): LNHNV, YYDKDF (reference sequence). V lost 0 bases and J 1 base, leaving 7 bases between the germline ends. This CDR3 region has 15 residues.

The genes are TRBV7-2 and TRBJ2-3; D might be TRBD1 (5 bases). Germline CDR1 reads SGHTA; CDR2 reads FQGNSA. The CDR3 length is 17 residues. V shed 6 bases and J shed 0 bases, with 19 bases lying between them. CDR3 in amino acids: CASRRWGGRTSTDTQYF. Here the CDR3 DNA reads TGTGCCAGCAGGCGGTGGGGCGGACGTACTAGCACAGATACGCAGTATTTT. Supplemented by reference TRBV7-2 and TRBJ2-3, the full variable domain reads GAGVSQSPSNKVTEKGKDVELRCDPISGHTALYWYRQSLGQGLEFLIYFQGNSAPDKSGLPSDRFSAERTGGSVSTLTIQRTQQEDSAVYLCASRRWGGRTSTDTQYFGPGTRLTVL.

The V gene is TRBV19, the J gene TRBJ1-3, with TRBD1 matching 7 bases. The CDR3 length is 16 residues. The V gene's germline CDR1 is LNHDA and CDR2 SQIVND (reference sequence). Germline trimming cut 5 bases from V and 5 bases from J; bases unmatched to any gene: 12. The CDR3 is CASSFTTGVGRNTIYF. CDR3 nucleotide sequence: TGTGCCAGTAGTTTTACTACAGGGGTCGGAAGAAACACCATATATTTT.

This sequence joins TRBV15 and TRBJ1-2; D gene uncertain. V lost 0 bases to trimming and J lost 8 bases, with 10 bases between them. There are 13 residues in the CDR3. Germline V gene data show CDR1 as LNHNV and CDR2 as YYDKDF (reference sequence). The CDR3 DNA follows: TGTGCCACCAGCAGAGATCGAGGCGAGGGCTACACCTTC. It specifies CATSRDRGEGYTF.

V usage is TRBV28 and J usage is TRBJ1-1; 8 positions agree with TRBD1. Per germline, CDR1 MDHEN and CDR2 SYDVKM. Trimming at V came to 2 bases and at J to 6 bases, leaving 2 bases not matched to a gene. The CDR3 runs to 13 residues. CDR3 DNA: TGTGCCAGCAGTTTACGGACAGGGTCTGAAGCTTTCTTT. Amino acids: CASSLRTGSEAFF.